A selection of T cell receptor beta chains follows, all from one sample in a study of blood T cell repertoires in COVID-19. Profiled with immunoSEQ multiplex PCR; TCRdb holds only in-frame clones, not every one. The profile shows under 70,000 clones, approximately 79% of them singletons. The sample consisted of peripheral blood. The receptors shown here come from a woman of 80 years or more with active or convalescent COVID-19. Both conserved end residues are part of each CDR3. A D gene is named only where the DNA matches it firmly. Rows give clone size only sometimes, using once, few, many, or a class for an expanded clone.

TRBV10-3,NA,TRBD2,TRBJ2-3,TGTGCCATCAGTCGGACTAGCGGGGGAGATACGCAGTATTTT,CAISRTSGGDTQYF
TRBV5-4,NA,NA,TRBJ2-2,TGTGCCAGCAGCTTGGATCCGGGGTTGAACACCGGGGAGCTGTTTTTT,CASSLDPGLNTGELFF
TRBV7-9,NA,NA,TRBJ2-7,TGTGCCAGCAGCTTAATTGCGGGGACCTACGAGCAGTACTTC,CASSLIAGTYEQYF
TRBV14,NA,NA,TRBJ2-3,TGTGCCAGCAGCCAGCAAACGGGCACAGATACGCAGTATTTT,CASSQQTGTDTQYF
TRBV5-1,NA,TRBD1,TRBJ2-5,TGCGCCAGCAGCTTGCCGGGACAGGGCCAAGAGACCCAGTACTTC,CASSLPGQGQETQYF
TRBV7-8,NA,TRBD1,TRBJ2-3,TGTGCCAGCAGCCCCTATAGGACAGGCCGAGCCGATACGCAGTATTTT,CASSPYRTGRADTQYF
TRBV5-1,NA,NA,TRBJ1-1,TGCGCCAGCAGCTTTTCAGGGGACACTGAAGCTTTCTTT,CASSFSGDTEAFF
TRBV6-1,NA,NA,TRBJ1-6,TGTGCCAGCAGTGAAGTTTTAGAGGTTGTGGCCCTCCACTTT,CASSEVLEVVALHF
TRBV6-2/TRBV6-3,NA,NA,TRBJ2-7,TGTGCCAGCAGTTCCACGGGGAATCAACCTGTTGACTTC,CASSSTGNQPVDF
TRBV6-5,NA,NA,TRBJ1-2,TGTGCCAGCTGGGGAGGGGGGTTGAGGGACTATGGCTACACCTTC,CASWGGGLRDYGYTF
TRBV5-1,NA,NA,TRBJ2-1,TGCGCCAGCAGCTTGGGCGGGGCGGGCAATGAGCAGTTCTTC,CASSLGGAGNEQFF
TRBV12-5,once,NA,TRBJ1-6,TGTGCTAGTGGTTTTAAGAGCTCCTATAATTCACCCCTCCACTTT,CASGFKSSYNSPLHF
TRBV2,NA,NA,TRBJ1-4,TGTGCCAGCAGTGAAGTTGGACTAACTAATGAAAAACTGTTTTTT,CASSEVGLTNEKLFF
TRBV10-3,once,NA,TRBJ1-1,TGTGCCATCAGTGACGGGATGGGAGAAGAAGCTTTCTTT,CAISDGMGEEAFF
TRBV6-2/TRBV6-3,NA,NA,TRBJ2-1,TGTGCCAGCAGTTTACTCAGGGGCACCAACAATGAGCAGTTCTTC,CASSLLRGTNNEQFF
TRBV25-1,once,TRBD1,TRBJ1-3,TGTGCCAGAGACATAGGGGACAGGGGGCGAAAGCGAAACACCATATATTTT,CARDIGDRGRKRNTIYF
TRBV3-1/TRBV3-2,NA,TRBD2,TRBJ2-3,TGTGCCAGCAGCCAAGAGGGCAGACTAGCGCTAGATACGCAGTATTTT,CASSQEGRLALDTQYF
TRBV7-6,few,TRBD2,TRBJ2-1,TGTGCCAGCAGCTTAGGGACTAGCCACAATGAGCAGTTCTTC,CASSLGTSHNEQFF
TRBV5-1,few,NA,TRBJ1-1,TGCGCCAGCAGCTTGGTTAACGCGGGCACTGAAGCTTTCTTT,CASSLVNAGTEAFF
TRBV28,NA,NA,TRBJ1-2,TGTGCCAGCCGTTCCGGTCAGGACTATGGCTACACCTTC,CASRSGQDYGYTF
TRBV7-9,NA,NA,TRBJ1-5,TGTGCCAGCAGCCCCTCTGGCCAGCCCCAGCATTTT,CASSPSGQPQHF
TRBV10-3,NA,NA,TRBJ2-1,TGTGCCATCAGTGAGGACGGACAGTACAATGAGCAGTTCTTC,CAISEDGQYNEQFF
TRBV2,NA,TRBD1,TRBJ2-2,TGTGCCAGCAAAGGACAGGGGACCACCGGGGAGCTGTTTTTT,CASKGQGTTGELFF
TRBV14,NA,NA,TRBJ2-3,TGTGCCAGCAGCCGAGGGGGGGCCAGCACAGATACGCAGTATTTT,CASSRGGASTDTQYF
TRBV7-9,once,NA,TRBJ1-6,TGTGCCAGCAGCCACGTCCCTGTCGGTTCACCCCTCCACTTT,CASSHVPVGSPLHF
TRBV27,NA,TRBD2,TRBJ2-5,TGTGCCAGCAGTTTCCCGTTGATAGCGGGGGTTCACGGAGAGACCCAGTACTTC,CASSFPLIAGVHGETQYF